The 26 T cell receptor beta chains given below trace back to one sample, sequenced in a study of T cell changes during pregnancy in multiple sclerosis (dated by TCRdb to about 2019). Libraries were built with the immunoSEQ multiplex PCR assay. TCRdb provides this immuneACCESS table in a form limited to in-frame rearrangements. Some clones are lacking; in checked studies, under half of them reflect an unresolved V gene, and why the rest are absent is not known. Across this sample there are roughly 87,000 clones, with about 94% seen only once. Around 1.4% of the sample lies in the top ten. The starting material was peripheral blood, obtained in the third trimester of pregnancy. The source of these receptors is a female donor in good health, enrolled as a control in a pregnancy study.

The chain combines TRBV2 with TRBJ2-7; 14 bases align to TRBD2. J gave up 7 bases and V 7 bases, and 6 bases lay outside the gene matches. Germline CDR1 reads SNHLY; CDR2 reads FYNNEI. The CDR3 spans 14 residues. The CDR3 bases are TGTGCCAGCATCCGACTAGCGGGAGGGAGTGAGCAGTACTTC. This translates into CASIRLAGGSEQYF.

The chain couples TRBV7-8 to TRBJ2-7; D may be TRBD2 (6 bases). The V gene's germline CDR1 is SGHVS and CDR2 FQNEAQ. The ends were cut back, 0 bases at V and 3 bases at J, with 15 bases in the middle. The CDR3 is 16 residues long. CDR3 DNA: TGTGCCAGCAGCTTAGCGATTAAAGCCGGGGGCTACGAGCAGTACTTC. It is translated as CASSLAIKAGGYEQYF.

With respect to this clone: At one end the junction does not follow the germline gene, possibly because of a read error. The CDR3 DNA reads TGTGCTAGCAGCTCCGGGACTAGAGGAGAGACCCAGTACTTC. Translated: CASSSGTRGETQYF. This chain joins TRBV7-7 and TRBJ2-7; 8 bases are a match to TRBD2. The end of the DNA fits TRBJ2-5 better, so the J call may be wrong. Germline V gene lookup returns CDR1 SSHAT and CDR2 FNYEAQ (reference sequence). This CDR3 is 14 amino acids long.

The chain links TRBV6-1 to TRBJ2-1; possible D gene TRBD1, 6 bases. V was trimmed by 3 bases and J by 1 base, leaving 10 bases between them. This CDR3 is built from 15 residues. From germline, CDR1 is MNHNS and CDR2 SASEGT. The chain's CDR3 is CASSDNRESYNEQFF. CDR3 nucleotide sequence: TGTGCCAGCAGTGATAACAGGGAATCCTACAATGAGCAGTTCTTC.

This chain connects TRBV6-1 to TRBJ1-4, with 8 positions matching TRBD1. This CDR3 has 16 residues. V was clipped by 4 bases and J by 6 bases; unmatched bases: 10. The germline V gene has CDR1 MNHNS and CDR2 SASEGT. DNA for the CDR3: TGTGCCAGCAGTGCCTATGGACAGGGTTCGTATGAAAAACTGTTTTTT. This encodes CASSAYGQGSYEKLFF.

The V call is TRBV2, the J call TRBJ2-4; 7 nucleotides align to TRBD2. The CDR3 sequence is 13 residues long. V was pared by 1 base and J by 12 bases, with 6 bases of the junction left unmatched. Germline values: CDR1 SNHLY, CDR2 FYNNEI. The CDR3 coding sequence is TGTGCCAGCAGTGAAGAACTAGCGACCAATCAGTACTTC. It codes for CASSEELATNQYF.

The CDR3 coding sequence is TGTGCCAGCAGGGACAGGGCTAGTGAGCAGTACTTC. Protein product: CASRDRASEQYF. The chain is built from TRBV28 and TRBJ2-7, with 8 bases fitting TRBD1. Germline V gene sequence: CDR1 MDHEN, CDR2 SYDVKM. The J segment lost 7 bases and the V segment lost 6 bases, leaving 5 bases of the junction unmatched. CDR3 length: 12 amino acids.

The chain has TRBV10-3 and TRBJ2-1; possible D gene TRBD1, 5 bases. Trimming took 7 bases from V and 6 from J, leaving 10 bases between them. This CDR3 region has 12 residues. In germline, CDR1 is ENHRY, CDR2 SYGVKD. CDR3 bases: TGTGCCATCAAGGGGTCTGGCAATGAGCAGTTCTTC. Its protein is CAIKGSGNEQFF.

Turning to this clone: A junction end diverges from the germline sequence, so it may reflect a read error. The chain is built from TRBV5-1 and TRBJ1-3; D ambiguous. CDR3 length equals 16 residues. Germline-derived CDR1 and CDR2 are SGHRS and YFSETQ. This CDR3 is CASSLAGGHSGNTIYF. In DNA, the CDR3 is TGCGCCAGCAGCTTGGCCGGCGGCCACTCTGGGAACACCATATATTTT.

V and J are TRBV7-2 and TRBJ2-7, with TRBD2 identical over 14 bases. Trimming removed 3 bases from V and 1 base from J; junction bases left unmatched: 2. The CDR3 is 16 residues long. Germline CDR1 SGHTA, CDR2 FQGNSA. CDR3 DNA sequence: TGTGCCAGCAGCTTCGGACTAGCGGGGGGATCCTACGAGCAGTACTTC. It specifies CASSFGLAGGSYEQYF.

This clone has only one observation. The chain joins TRBV19 to TRBJ1-4; D unclear. The CDR3 is 14 amino acids. Germline V lookup: CDR1 LNHDA, CDR2 SQIVND (reference sequence). Trimming took off 4 bases at V and 5 bases at J, with 11 bases between the two ends. The CDR3 DNA sequence: TGTGCCAGTAGTACTAATTCGAGGAATGAAAAACTGTTTTTT. Amino acids: CASSTNSRNEKLFF.

The rearrangement uses TRBV6-5 and TRBJ2-7, with TRBD1 as a possible D gene (6 bases). The germline V and J ends were trimmed by 7 bases and 1 base, with 14 bases remaining between them. The V gene's germline CDR1 is MNHEY and CDR2 SVGAGI. The CDR3 totals 14 residues. The CDR3 DNA is TGTGCCAGCACCAAACCGGGACAATCCTACGAGCAGTACTTC. Encoded protein: CASTKPGQSYEQYF.

The chain employs TRBV27 and TRBJ1-1; no reliable D call. Trimming cost V 7 bases and J 4 bases, with 16 bases left between them. Germline CDR1 and CDR2: MNHEY and SMNVEV (reference sequence). The CDR3 runs to 14 residues. The CDR3 region is CASIISGTSTEAFF. Here the CDR3 DNA reads TGTGCCAGCATCATCTCGGGTACCAGCACTGAAGCTTTCTTT.

The chain uses TRBV4-1 and TRBJ2-7, with D maybe TRBD2 (5 bases). In germline, CDR1 is MGHRA, CDR2 YSYEKL. There are 15 residues in the CDR3. The ends were cut back, 1 base at V and 0 bases at J, with 10 bases in the middle. CDR3 sequence (DNA): TGCGCCAGCAGCCAAGCGGGGTCCTACTCCTACGAGCAGTACTTC. It specifies CASSQAGSYSYEQYF.

The genes are TRBV7-8 and TRBJ2-6; 12 bases fit TRBD1. Trimming took 4 bases from V and 4 from J; bases not matched to a gene: 5. Looked up from germline, CDR1 is SGHVS and CDR2 is FQNEAQ. The CDR3 contains 17 residues. CDR3 nucleotide sequence: TGTGCCAGCAGCTCGGGACAGGGGGCGCTCGGGGCCAACGTCCTGACTTTC. Its protein is CASSSGQGALGANVLTF.

This chain connects TRBV4-1 to TRBJ2-7; D is possibly TRBD2 (5 bases). V lost 4 bases, J lost 3 bases, and 10 bases lay in between. Germline CDR1 and CDR2: MGHRA and YSYEKL. The CDR3 spans 13 residues. CDR3 sequence reads: CASSPLAGYEQYF. CDR3 DNA sequence: TGCGCCAGCAGCCCCCTAGCTGGCTACGAGCAGTACTTC.

The chain is built from TRBV28 and TRBJ1-1, with TRBD1 matching 9 bases. The CDR3 is 16 residues long. The germline CDR1 and CDR2 sequences are MDHEN and SYDVKM. V lost 6 bases to trimming and J lost 1 base; unmatched junction nucleotides: 9. CDR3 sequence reads: CASSSRGQGRNTEAFF. For the CDR3, the DNA is TGTGCCAGCAGCTCAAGAGGACAGGGGCGGAACACTGAAGCTTTCTTT.

This chain links TRBV7-8 with TRBJ2-2; a weak D match, TRBD1 (6 bases). Germline assignment: CDR1 SGHVS and CDR2 FQNEAQ. The CDR3 contains 18 residues. Trimming took off 1 base at V and 5 bases at J, with 20 bases between the two ends. Written as DNA, the CDR3 is TGTGCCAGCAGCTTAGTCCCCGCCACGGGACACAAAACCGGGGAGCTGTTTTTT. Translated, it gives CASSLVPATGHKTGELFF.

The V and J genes are TRBV4-1 and TRBJ2-1; TRBD2 matches 7 bases. There are 17 residues in the CDR3. Germline-derived CDR1 and CDR2 are MGHRA and YSYEKL. V lost 1 base, J lost 9 bases, and 15 bases stayed unmatched. The CDR3 DNA reads as TGCGCCAGCAGCCAAGGACCGCGACTAGCATCCGGCGGTGAGCAGTTCTTC. It yields the protein CASSQGPRLASGGEQFF.

The chain carries TRBV6-5 and TRBJ2-2; D unresolved. CDR3 length: 14 amino acids. Trimming removed 7 bases from V and 2 bases from J, with 11 bases in between. CDR1 is MNHEY and CDR2 is SVGAGI in the germline V gene. The CDR3 here is CASTQLANTGELFF. As DNA, the CDR3 is TGTGCCAGCACCCAGTTAGCAAACACCGGGGAGCTGTTTTTT.

This clone was picked up one time. This chain joins TRBV11-2 and TRBJ2-6; 7 bases fit TRBD2. The V and J ends lost 6 bases and 0 bases, in that order; junction bases with no gene match: 11. Germline V gene lookup returns CDR1 SGHAT and CDR2 FQNNGV. The CDR3 sequence is 18 residues long. DNA of the CDR3: TGTGCCAGCAGACTCTGGGGGGGGAGGAGCTCTGGGGCCAACGTCCTGACTTTC. As protein: CASRLWGGRSSGANVLTF.

J is TRBJ2-1 and V is TRBV7-2; the D gene is possibly TRBD1 (6 bases). Trimming pared 4 bases from V and 3 bases from J, leaving 19 bases between. The V gene's germline CDR1 is SGHTA and CDR2 FQGNSA. The CDR3 has 17 residues. This chain's CDR3 is CASSSDTQGLDYNEQFF. The CDR3 coding sequence is TGTGCCAGCAGCTCCGACACACAGGGTTTAGACTACAATGAGCAGTTCTTC.

The chain combines TRBV4-2 with TRBJ2-1; 11 bases are a match to TRBD2. Germline-derived CDR1 and CDR2 are LGHNA and YNFKEQ. The CDR3 is made up of 15 amino acids. V trimming: 1 base; J trimming: 7 bases; junction bases outside the gene matches: 3. CDR3 sequence: CASSQARLAGNEQFF. CDR3 coding DNA: TGTGCCAGCAGCCAAGCCCGACTAGCGGGAAATGAGCAGTTCTTC.

The genes are TRBV5-1 and TRBJ2-3; 8 nucleotides line up with TRBD1. The CDR3 is 19 residues long. V gave up 0 bases and J gave up 0 bases; unmatched junction bases: 12. Germline loops: CDR1 SGHRS, CDR2 YFSETQ. This CDR3 is CASSLGSRDRYISTDTQYF. CDR3 coding DNA: TGCGCCAGCAGCTTGGGCTCCCGGGACAGGTATATTAGCACAGATACGCAGTATTTT.

V is TRBV5-1 and J is TRBJ2-1; D not certain. This CDR3 is 14 amino acids long. The V and J ends lost 0 bases and 5 bases respectively, with 9 bases between them. The germline CDR1 and CDR2 sequences are SGHRS and YFSETQ. This chain's CDR3 is CASSLAQQNNEQFF. The CDR3 nucleotides read TGCGCCAGCAGCTTGGCACAGCAAAACAATGAGCAGTTCTTC.

The J gene is TRBJ2-1, the V gene TRBV27; 8 bases match TRBD2. CDR1 and CDR2 (germline): MNHEY, SMNVEV (reference sequence). The CDR3 is made up of 16 amino acids. V lost 7 bases and J lost 3; bases outside the gene matches: 11. The CDR3 loop is CASKRREEIFYNEQFF. The CDR3 DNA follows: TGTGCCAGCAAACGGCGGGAGGAAATATTCTACAATGAGCAGTTCTTC.